The 28 T cell receptor beta chains below come from one sample, sequenced in a study of T-cell reconstitution after alpha-beta-depleted transplantation in children. Molecular barcoding with unique molecular identifiers was used for the TCRbeta library. TCRdb processed the PCR reads anew with MiXCR; each CDR3 protein has one entry. The sample carries just under 550,000 distinct CDR3 sequences, approximately 20% recorded once. Specimen: PBMCs from the stem cell graft donor, collected from the stem cell graft. The receptor source for this set is a human donor who donated a stem cell graft to a child with acute lymphoblastic leukemia.

This clonotype was detected a few times. The chain couples TRBV27 to TRBJ2-6; no reliable D call. The CDR3 runs 14 residues. Germline CDR1 and CDR2: MNHEY and SMNVEV (reference sequence). With 1 base removed from V and 1 base from J, the gap between germline ends came to 2 bases. The CDR3 nucleotides are TGTGCCAGCAGTTTATGGTCTGGGGCCAACGTCCTGACTTTC. This encodes CASSLWSGANVLTF.

The genes are TRBV6-1 and TRBJ2-5, with TRBD2 identical over 7 bases. This CDR3 is built from 15 residues. J gave up 5 bases and V 8 bases, and 14 bases lay outside the gene matches. Germline loops: CDR1 MNHNS, CDR2 SASEGT. The CDR3 DNA reads TGTGCCAGCCGTCCGACTGCGGGAGAATGGGAGACCCAGTACTTC. Translating it yields CASRPTAGEWETQYF.

The table lists this clonotype with a few counts. The rearrangement uses TRBV13 and TRBJ2-7; weak D call: TRBD2 (6 bases). The V gene lost 2 bases and the J gene lost 2 bases, with 16 bases spanning the gap. The CDR3 extends over 16 amino acids. Germline loops: CDR1 PRHDT, CDR2 FYEKMQ (reference sequence). Here the CDR3 DNA reads TGTGCCAGCAGCTTACGGCGCGGGGTTCTAACCTACGAGCAGTACTTC. This codes for CASSLRRGVLTYEQYF.

The gene calls are TRBV3-1 and TRBJ2-7, with TRBD2 identical over 8 bases. V lost 0 bases, J lost 0 bases, and 10 bases stayed unmatched. Germline V gene lookup returns CDR1 LGHDT and CDR2 YNNKEL (reference sequence). The length of the CDR3 is 18 residues. The CDR3 here is CASSQESPLTSVSYEQYF. The CDR3 DNA is TGTGCCAGCAGCCAAGAGTCCCCTTTGACTAGCGTCTCCTACGAGCAGTACTTC.

The J gene is TRBJ2-3, the V gene TRBV5-1; D is unclear. The CDR3 is 13 amino acids. Per the germline V gene, CDR1 is SGHRS and CDR2 is YFSETQ. V was shortened by 3 bases and J by 6 bases, with 11 bases between the two germline ends. CDR3 DNA: TGCGCCAGCAGCTCCGGACCAGTCGATACGCAGTATTTT. It translates to CASSSGPVDTQYF.

V is TRBV24-1 and J is TRBJ2-2, with D perhaps matching TRBD2 (7 bases). Germline assignment: CDR1 KGHDR and CDR2 SFDVKD. The CDR3 spans 19 residues. The ends were cut back, 0 bases at V and 5 bases at J, with 21 bases in the middle. For the CDR3, the DNA is TGTGCCACCAGTGATTTGCGGGGGGACACCGCTTATGGAACCGGGGAGCTGTTTTTT. Its protein product is CATSDLRGDTAYGTGELFF.

V gene TRBV20-1 combines with J gene TRBJ2-4; TRBD2 agrees at 8 bases. The CDR3 extends over 14 amino acids. CDR1 and CDR2 (germline): DFQATT, SNEGSKA (reference sequence). V was pared by 5 bases and J by 8 bases, with 11 bases of the junction left unmatched. CDR3 coding DNA: TGCAGTGCTTACACCAGCGGGAGAGGCTACATTCAGTACTTC. Protein sequence: CSAYTSGRGYIQYF.

The J gene is TRBJ2-4, the V gene TRBV13; 8 bases map to TRBD2. The V segment lost 3 bases and the J segment 3 bases; nucleotides outside the gene matches: 1. CDR1 PRHDT and CDR2 FYEKMQ come from the germline V gene (reference sequence). The CDR3 loop spans 14 amino acids. The CDR3 here is CASSFTSGKNIQYF. The CDR3 region has the DNA TGTGCCAGCAGCTTTACTAGCGGCAAAAACATTCAGTACTTC.

This clonotype was recorded a few times. CDR3 region: CASSQTADLAKNIQYF. The CDR3 DNA reads TGTGCCAGCAGTCAAACGGCGGATCTAGCCAAAAACATTCAGTACTTC. The V call is TRBV6-1, the J call TRBJ2-4; D gene ambiguous. Between the trimmed V and J ends, which lost 5 bases and 0 bases, there was a span of 14 bases. CDR3 size: 16 residues. CDR1 is MNHNS and CDR2 is SASEGT in the germline V gene.

This clonotype occurred a few times. V and J are TRBV6-5 and TRBJ1-6; D uncertain. CDR1 is MNHEY, CDR2 SVGAGI, per germline. This CDR3 is 14 amino acids long. Trimming took 2 bases from V and 7 from J, leaving 9 bases between them. CDR3 nucleotides: TGTGCCAGCAGTTACCAGGCGACCAATTCACCCCTCCACTTT. It encodes CASSYQATNSPLHF.

The V gene is TRBV12-2, the J gene TRBJ2-7; TRBD2 is the table's D call, not checked against the DNA. TRBV12-2 is designated a pseudogene. The CDR3 has 16 amino acids. This CDR3 is CASRLAAGEDRYEQYF. Here the CDR3 DNA reads TGTGCAAGTCGCCTGGCAGCGGGAGAAGATCGTTACGAGCAGTACTTC.

This clonotype turned up a few times. The chain couples TRBV29-1 to TRBJ1-1; maybe TRBD1 (6 bases). The V and J ends lost 4 bases and 5 bases respectively, with 17 bases between them. The length of the CDR3 is 14 residues. The germline CDR1 and CDR2 sequences are SQVTM and ANQGSEA. The CDR3 DNA is TGCAGCGTTGCCTCCCGACAGGATGATACTGAAGCTTTCTTT. It yields the protein CSVASRQDDTEAFF.

This rearrangement joins TRBV5-1 to TRBJ2-1; 7 nucleotides match TRBD2. Germline lookup yields CDR1 SGHRS and CDR2 YFSETQ. The CDR3 covers 17 residues. With 4 bases clipped from V and 2 bases from J, the junction kept 12 bases outside the gene matches. CDR3 sequence reads: CASSPVGSGRAYNEQFF. In nucleotides, the CDR3 is TGCGCCAGCAGCCCGGTAGGAAGTGGGAGGGCCTACAATGAGCAGTTCTTC.

The gene calls are TRBV19 and TRBJ1-1; 7 bases line up with TRBD1. CDR3 size: 17 residues. Trimming cost V 8 bases and J 0 bases; bases outside gene matches: 15. CDR1 LNHDA and CDR2 SQIVND come from the germline V gene (reference sequence). The CDR3 region has the DNA TGTGCCAGTCGCGCTTGGCAGGGGGGCCTCATGAACACTGAAGCTTTCTTT. Protein product: CASRAWQGGLMNTEAFF. Using reference TRBV19 and TRBJ1-1 for the parts outside the CDR3, the full variable domain is DGGITQSPKYLFRKEGQNVTLSCEQNLNHDAMYWYRQDPGQGLRLIYYSQIVNDFQKGDIAEGYSVSREKKESFPLTVTSAQKNPTAFYLCASRAWQGGLMNTEAFFGQGTRLTVV.

This clonotype was seen only a few times. This chain links TRBV27 with TRBJ2-7; 12 bases match TRBD2. The V gene's germline CDR1 is MNHEY and CDR2 SMNVEV (reference sequence). The trim removed 7 bases at V and 0 bases at J, leaving 10 bases unmatched. The CDR3 runs to 17 residues. CDR3 sequence reads: CASKRTSGTFNSYEQYF. For the CDR3, the DNA is TGTGCCAGCAAAAGGACTAGCGGGACTTTCAACTCCTACGAGCAGTACTTC.

The gene calls are TRBV20-1 and TRBJ2-3; perhaps D is TRBD1 or TRBD2 (5 bases each). This CDR3 contains 16 residues. Trimming stripped 0 bases from V and 0 bases from J, with 13 bases between. The germline CDR1 and CDR2 sequences are DFQATT and SNEGSKA (reference sequence). The CDR3: CSARDLGLASTDTQYF. The CDR3 nucleotides read TGCAGTGCTAGAGATCTGGGGCTAGCCAGCACAGATACGCAGTATTTT.

This clonotype has more than one count but fewer than ten. CDR3 region: CAISPIGLVGYNEQFF. CDR3 nucleotides: TGTGCCATCAGTCCAATAGGGCTAGTGGGCTACAATGAGCAGTTCTTC. V gene TRBV10-3 combines with J gene TRBJ2-1; no clear D. The V gene's germline CDR1 is ENHRY and CDR2 SYGVKD. This CDR3 has 16 residues. V lost 5 bases and J 3 bases, leaving 17 bases between the germline ends.

This clonotype was seen a single time. V gene TRBV18 combines with J gene TRBJ1-1, with D unresolved. The CDR3 contains 15 residues. CDR1 and CDR2 (germline): KGHSH, LQKENI. Between the trimmed V and J ends, which lost 0 bases and 1 base, there was a span of 9 bases. The CDR3 region has the DNA TGTGCCAGCTCACCACCGTCCAGGAAGAACACTGAAGCTTTCTTT. Amino acids: CASSPPSRKNTEAFF.

The V and J genes are TRBV12-3 or TRBV12-4 and TRBJ1-5, with TRBD1 identical over 9 bases. V trimming: 5 bases; J trimming: 2 bases; junction bases outside the gene matches: 10. The CDR3 contains 17 residues. CDR3 DNA: TGTGCCAGCAGTAGCCGGGACAGGGAGATCCGCAATCAGCCCCAGCATTTT. Its translation: CASSSRDREIRNQPQHF.

V and J are TRBV20-1 and TRBJ1-2; 8 nucleotides match TRBD1. V dropped 6 bases and J dropped 8; count of bases not matched to a gene: 8. Germline V lookup: CDR1 DFQATT, CDR2 SNEGSKA (reference sequence). This CDR3 spans 12 amino acids. The CDR3 bases are TGCAGTGCGCCCCAGGGGGCGATGGGCTACACCTTC. Translated: CSAPQGAMGYTF.

The chain links TRBV6-1 to TRBJ1-1; D is ambiguous. Deletions cut 2 bases from V and 1 base from J, with 11 bases between. Germline CDR1 is MNHNS and CDR2 is SASEGT. The CDR3 covers 15 residues. CDR3 amino acids: CASSEWLGSNTEAFF. DNA for the CDR3: TGTGCCAGCAGTGAATGGCTGGGATCGAACACTGAAGCTTTCTTT.

This clonotype occurred a few times. The chain combines TRBV19 with TRBJ2-1; 7 positions agree with TRBD1. Trimming at V came to 4 bases and at J to 0 bases, leaving 3 bases not matched to a gene. Germline loops: CDR1 LNHDA, CDR2 SQIVND (reference sequence). CDR3 length: 15 residues. CDR3 nucleotides: TGTGCCAGTAGTAGGGCAGGGGGCTCCTACAATGAGCAGTTCTTC. It codes for CASSRAGGSYNEQFF.

The rearrangement joins TRBV13 to TRBJ1-5; the match to TRBD1 covers 7 bases. The J segment lost 5 bases and the V segment lost 2 bases, leaving 3 bases of the junction unmatched. The germline CDR1 and CDR2 sequences are PRHDT and FYEKMQ (reference sequence). This CDR3 region has 14 residues. The CDR3 DNA sequence: TGTGCCAGCAGCTTAAAAGGGGGCCATCAGCCCCAGCATTTT. This encodes CASSLKGGHQPQHF.

The chain is built from TRBV29-1 and TRBJ2-7; D gene uncertain. V dropped 3 bases and J dropped 2 bases, with 11 bases sitting between them. The CDR3 contains 13 residues. Germline CDR1 and CDR2: SQVTM and ANQGSEA. The CDR3 nucleotides are TGCAGCGTTGACGACGGGCCAACCTACGAGCAGTACTTC. The encoded protein is CSVDDGPTYEQYF.

The table lists this clonotype with a count of one. V usage is TRBV5-1 and J usage is TRBJ2-3; D is possibly TRBD2 (6 bases). Germline assignment: CDR1 SGHRS and CDR2 YFSETQ. The CDR3 sequence is 14 residues long. Trimming pared 4 bases from V and 6 bases from J, leaving 15 bases between. As DNA, the CDR3 is TGCGCCAGCAGCCAGCCATCTCTAGCGGATACGCAGTATTTT. Translating gives CASSQPSLADTQYF.

This clonotype was seen many times. J is TRBJ2-7 and V is TRBV6-5, with 7 positions matching TRBD2. The J segment lost 0 bases and the V segment lost 6 bases, leaving 8 bases of the junction unmatched. This CDR3 region has 15 residues. Germline V CDR1 and CDR2: MNHEY, SVGAGI. The CDR3 protein is CASRVTSASSYEQYF. CDR3 nucleotide sequence: TGTGCCAGCAGAGTCACTAGCGCAAGCTCCTACGAGCAGTACTTC.

This chain connects TRBV30 to TRBJ1-5; the D is unclear. CDR3 length: 13 amino acids. Trimming removed 0 bases at V and 1 base at J, with 4 bases between. Germline lookup yields CDR1 GTSNPN and CDR2 SVGIG (reference sequence). In DNA form, the CDR3 reads TGTGCCTGGAGTGTGACCAGCAATCAGCCCCAGCATTTT. Protein: CAWSVTSNQPQHF.

This clonotype was seen a handful of times. The chain carries TRBV19 and TRBJ2-1, with 7 bases lining up with TRBD2. The CDR3 runs to 16 residues. Germline CDR1 reads LNHDA; CDR2 reads SQIVND (reference sequence). V shed 3 bases and J 0 bases; nucleotides not matched to a gene: 5. As DNA, the CDR3 is TGTGCCAGTAGTATGGAGCGGGAAAGCTCCTACAATGAGCAGTTCTTC. The encoded protein is CASSMERESSYNEQFF.